Below, 21 T cell receptor beta chains from the same sample are listed, as sequenced in a study of response to subunit inactivated influenza vaccine. One entry per CDR3 protein, called by TCRdb with MiXCR from the RT-PCR reads. The sample has fewer than 400,000 distinct CDR3 sequences, around a fifth seen once. The specimen comprised PBMCs from blood, sampled about 20 months after vaccination. The receptors come from a man in his fifties or sixties who received an inactivated influenza vaccine.

Ten or more counts support this clonotype. The chain links TRBV4-1 to TRBJ2-5, with D perhaps matching TRBD2 (5 bases). Trimming removed 4 bases at V and 2 bases at J, with 14 bases between. The CDR3 sequence is 15 residues long. The germline V gene encodes CDR1 MGHRA and CDR2 YSYEKL. CDR3 sequence: CASSPTPTIQETQYF. The CDR3 DNA sequence: TGCGCCAGCAGCCCGACACCGACTATTCAAGAGACCCAGTACTTC.

This clonotype turned up a few times. This sequence joins TRBV10-3 and TRBJ1-3; D not resolved. In germline, CDR1 is ENHRY, CDR2 SYGVKD. V lost 4 bases and J 0 bases, leaving 10 bases between the germline ends. This CDR3 has 15 amino acids. The CDR3 loop reads CAISVGRSSGNTIYF. The CDR3, as DNA: TGTGCCATCAGTGTGGGCCGCTCCTCTGGAAACACCATATATTTT.

V usage is TRBV28 and J usage is TRBJ2-3, with D unclear. CDR3 length: 16 amino acids. Per germline, CDR1 MDHEN and CDR2 SYDVKM. Trimming cost V 3 bases and J 2 bases, with 15 bases left between them. The CDR3 DNA follows: TGTGCCAGCAGTTTTGGGTACACCCTCCCCACAGATACGCAGTATTTT. Translated: CASSFGYTLPTDTQYF.

At least ten counts were recorded for this clonotype. The V gene is TRBV3-1, the J gene TRBJ1-1; the D is unclear. With 1 base removed from V and 0 bases from J, the gap between germline ends came to 6 bases. This CDR3 spans 14 amino acids. The germline CDR1 and CDR2 sequences are LGHDT and YNNKEL (reference sequence). CDR3 DNA sequence: TGTGCCAGCAGCCAAGGCAGCTTGAACACTGAAGCTTTCTTT. Residues: CASSQGSLNTEAFF.

V usage is TRBV20-1 and J usage is TRBJ2-2, with D perhaps matching TRBD2 (5 bases). The V end was cut by 0 bases, the J end by 6 bases, with 20 bases between. The CDR3 is 17 amino acids. Germline CDR1 DFQATT, CDR2 SNEGSKA (reference sequence). The CDR3 reads CSARDFASSDRPGELFF. DNA for the CDR3: TGCAGTGCTAGAGATTTCGCTAGCTCCGATCGTCCCGGGGAGCTGTTTTTT.

This clonotype was found a few times. J is TRBJ1-6 and V is TRBV25-1; D not resolved. The CDR3 totals 13 residues. Germline loops: CDR1 MGHDK, CDR2 SYGVNS. The V and J ends lost 3 bases and 7 bases respectively, with 7 bases between them. The CDR3 DNA sequence: TGTGCCAGCAGTGATAAAAGCAATTCACCCCTCCACTTT. This translates into CASSDKSNSPLHF.

The chain joins TRBV7-9 to TRBJ1-6; 7 nucleotides match TRBD1. Germline V gives CDR1 SEHNR, CDR2 FQNEAQ (reference sequence). The V segment lost 5 bases and the J segment 7 bases; nucleotides outside the gene matches: 8. This CDR3 has 15 residues. The CDR3: CASSGTRGVNSPLHF. The CDR3 DNA reads TGTGCCAGCAGCGGGACCAGGGGGGTGAATTCACCCCTCCACTTT.

This clonotype turned up a few times. The gene calls are TRBV20-1 and TRBJ1-1; no reliable D call. Germline V gives CDR1 DFQATT, CDR2 SNEGSKA (reference sequence). Deletions cut 4 bases from V and 0 bases from J, with 12 bases between. The CDR3 is 14 residues long. This CDR3 is CSATQPTLNTEAFF. The CDR3 nucleotides read TGCAGTGCTACCCAGCCTACTCTGAACACTGAAGCTTTCTTT.

This clonotype appeared many times. DNA of the CDR3: TGTGCCAGCAGAACCACCTCCGAGGGAAACACCATATATTTT. This gives the protein CASRTTSEGNTIYF. V gene TRBV12-3 or TRBV12-4 combines with J gene TRBJ1-3; D uncertain. V shed 6 bases and J shed 4 bases, with 13 bases lying between them. There are 14 residues in the CDR3.

This clonotype came up a few times. The chain links TRBV5-1 to TRBJ2-1; D gene ambiguous. The CDR3 sequence is 16 residues long. V was shortened by 1 base and J by 0 bases, with 11 bases between the two germline ends. Germline V lookup: CDR1 SGHRS, CDR2 YFSETQ. In DNA form, the CDR3 reads TGCGCCAGCAGCTTGTTGCAGGCGAGCTCCTACAATGAGCAGTTCTTC. Its protein product is CASSLLQASSYNEQFF.

This clonotype has more than one count but fewer than ten. The chain has TRBV12-3 or TRBV12-4 and TRBJ2-2; the D is unclear. V shed 4 bases and J shed 7 bases, with 10 bases lying between them. This CDR3 comprises 13 residues. The CDR3 loop is CASSYMSVGELFF. The CDR3 DNA is TGTGCCAGCAGTTATATGTCTGTCGGGGAGCTGTTTTTT.

Concerning this clonotype: The junction departs from germline at one end; a sequencing error may be responsible. The rearrangement links TRBV6-5 to TRBJ2-5; possibly TRBD1 for D (6 bases). The V gene's germline CDR1 is MNHEY and CDR2 SVGAGI. This CDR3 has 11 residues. The CDR3 region has the DNA TGTGCCAGCAGGAGGGGGACATCCCGGAATTTC. The encoded protein is CASRRGTSRNF.

The gene calls are TRBV7-6 and TRBJ2-2, with D uncertain. The CDR3 is made up of 12 amino acids. CDR1 and CDR2 (germline): SGHVS, FNYEAQ. Trimming removed 7 bases from V and 4 bases from J, with 7 bases in between. CDR3 protein: CASKGSTGELFF. The CDR3 nucleotides read TGTGCCAGCAAGGGAAGCACCGGGGAGCTGTTTTTT.

This clonotype came up a few times. The junction differs from germline at one of its ends, possibly a read error. The V gene is TRBV12-3 or TRBV12-4, the J gene TRBJ2-1; D ambiguous. The CDR3 spans 14 residues. The CDR3 is CASSLPRIYNGQFF. The CDR3 nucleotides read TGTGCCAGCAGTCTCCCAAGGATTTACAATGGGCAGTTCTTC.

There are a few counts of this clonotype. The chain is built from TRBV7-2 and TRBJ1-1; TRBD1 matches at 9 bases. The CDR3 contains 15 residues. The germline gives CDR1 SGHTA, CDR2 FQGNSA. Trimming at V came to 5 bases and at J to 7 bases, leaving 11 bases not matched to a gene. The CDR3 reads CASSPRTGAYHEAFF. The CDR3 region has the DNA TGTGCCAGCAGCCCTAGGACAGGGGCCTACCATGAAGCTTTCTTT.

The chain is built from TRBV29-1 and TRBJ2-7, with 7 bases identical to TRBD2. V lost 7 bases to trimming and J lost 3 bases; unmatched junction nucleotides: 3. The germline V gene encodes CDR1 SQVTM and CDR2 ANQGSEA. The CDR3 sequence is 11 residues long. The CDR3 DNA sequence: TGCAGCGCCCAGCGGGACTACGAGCAGTACTTC. Translation: CSAQRDYEQYF.

This clonotype was seen repeatedly, ten times or more. The rearrangement links TRBV3-1 to TRBJ1-6; no clear D gene. Looked up from germline, CDR1 is LGHDT and CDR2 is YNNKEL (reference sequence). The ends were cut back, 8 bases at V and 7 bases at J, with 12 bases in the middle. The CDR3 loop spans 13 amino acids. The CDR3 DNA reads as TGTGCCAGCTCCACTGCCTTCAATTCACCCCTCCACTTT. This translates into CASSTAFNSPLHF.

The rearrangement links TRBV12-3 or TRBV12-4 to TRBJ1-4; a weak D match, TRBD1 (5 bases). This CDR3 spans 14 amino acids. Trimming removed 3 bases from V and 7 bases from J, with 12 bases in between. The CDR3: CASSFSGPGEKLFF. The CDR3 coding sequence is TGTGCCAGCAGTTTTTCAGGGCCGGGTGAAAAACTGTTTTTT.

The rearrangement joins TRBV9 to TRBJ2-2, with 14 bases fitting TRBD2. CDR1 and CDR2 (germline): SGDLS, YYNGEE. Germline trimming cut 6 bases from V and 7 bases from J; bases unmatched to any gene: 8. CDR3 length: 16 residues. As DNA, the CDR3 is TGTGCCAGCACTTTGGGACTAGCGGGAGTGGGCGGGGAGCTGTTTTTT. This codes for CASTLGLAGVGGELFF.

The CDR3 DNA reads as TGTGCCAGCAGCGAGGGGACTACTAGCACAGATACGCAGTATTTT. This translates into CASSEGTTSTDTQYF. The chain couples TRBV9 to TRBJ2-3; 7 nucleotides align to TRBD2. Losses at the gene ends were 3 bases for V and 0 bases for J; bases not matched to a gene: 4. This CDR3 spans 15 amino acids. Germline CDR1 SGDLS, CDR2 YYNGEE. Full variable domain (rest looked up from reference TRBV9 and TRBJ2-3): DSGVTQTPKHLITATGQRVTLRCSPRSGDLSVYWYQQSLDQGLQFLIQYYNGEERAKGNILERFSAQQFPDLHSELNLSSLELGDSALYFCASSEGTTSTDTQYFGPGTRLTVL.

The J gene is TRBJ2-7, the V gene TRBV5-1, with 10 bases matching TRBD2. From germline, CDR1 is SGHRS and CDR2 YFSETQ. CDR3 size: 15 residues. With 5 bases clipped from V and 4 bases from J, the junction kept 9 bases outside the gene matches. The CDR3 sequence is CASRAQASGSYEQYF. The CDR3 region has the DNA TGCGCCAGCAGGGCGCAGGCTAGCGGGAGTTACGAGCAGTACTTC.